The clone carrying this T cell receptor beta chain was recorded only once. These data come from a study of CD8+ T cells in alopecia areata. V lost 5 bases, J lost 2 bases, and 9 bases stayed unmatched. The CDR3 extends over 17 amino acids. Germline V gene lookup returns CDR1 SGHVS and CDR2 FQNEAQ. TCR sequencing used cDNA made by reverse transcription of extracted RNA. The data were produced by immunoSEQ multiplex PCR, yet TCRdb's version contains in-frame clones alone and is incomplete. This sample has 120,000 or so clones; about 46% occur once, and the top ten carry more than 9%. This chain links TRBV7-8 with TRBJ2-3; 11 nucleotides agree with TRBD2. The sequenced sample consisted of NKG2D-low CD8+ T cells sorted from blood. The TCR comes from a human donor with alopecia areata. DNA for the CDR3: TGTGCCAGCAGCCGGCCCGCTAGCGGGGGGATCACAGATACGCAGTATTTT. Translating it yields CASSRPASGGITDTQYF.